The 27 T cell receptor beta chains in this list originate from one sample, sequenced in a study of T-cell memory formation after mild COVID-19. TCRdb passed the 5' RACE reads through MiXCR, listing each CDR3 protein once. Here the sample spans approximately 340,000 distinct CDR3 sequences, about 16% being singletons. The sequenced sample was PBMCs or a T cell subset sorted from them (not recorded which). The origin of the receptors is a man between 18 and 35 years old who had mild COVID-19 (a few samples of this study predate the infection). Cell type and time point are not known.

This clonotype was seen only a few times. The V gene is TRBV29-1, the J gene TRBJ2-2; TRBD1 matches at 8 bases. The CDR3 sequence is 14 residues long. Trimming took 5 bases from V and 2 from J; bases not matched to a gene: 4. Germline values: CDR1 SQVTM, CDR2 ANQGSEA. The DNA of the CDR3 is TGCAGCGTTCGGGACAGGCTTAACACCGGGGAGCTGTTTTTT. It specifies CSVRDRLNTGELFF.

The J gene is TRBJ1-4, the V gene TRBV9; D is uncertain. V lost 4 bases to trimming and J lost 2 bases, with 12 bases between them. The CDR3 runs to 15 residues. Germline CDR1 SGDLS, CDR2 YYNGEE. The CDR3 region has the DNA TGTGCCAGCAGCAGCGGACGGCCCACTAATGAAAAACTGTTTTTT. Translating gives CASSSGRPTNEKLFF. Complete variable domain (other parts from reference TRBV9 and TRBJ1-4): DSGVTQTPKHLITATGQRVTLRCSPRSGDLSVYWYQQSLDQGLQFLIQYYNGEERAKGNILERFSAQQFPDLHSELNLSSLELGDSALYFCASSSGRPTNEKLFFGSGTQLSVL.

The chain combines TRBV30 with TRBJ2-7, with TRBD1 matching over 7 bases. The ends lost 8 bases at V and 4 bases at J; junction bases unmatched: 11. The germline CDR1 and CDR2 sequences are GTSNPN and SVGIG (reference sequence). The CDR3 covers 13 residues. CDR3 protein: CAGETGKRYEQYF. In nucleotides, the CDR3 is TGTGCCGGAGAGACAGGGAAGAGGTACGAGCAGTACTTC.

The gene calls are TRBV12-3 or TRBV12-4 and TRBJ1-1; 7 bases fit TRBD1. V was clipped by 8 bases and J by 2 bases; unmatched bases: 20. The CDR3 sequence is 18 residues long. The CDR3 is CASPDWGQPSPRNTEAFF. DNA for the CDR3: TGTGCCAGCCCAGACTGGGGACAGCCTTCTCCCCGAAACACTGAAGCTTTCTTT.

The CDR3 DNA reads as TGTGCCAGCAGTTACATGGCAGGGAACTATGGCTACACCTTC. Translated, it gives CASSYMAGNYGYTF. The chain links TRBV6-5 to TRBJ1-2; perhaps TRBD1 as D (5 bases). CDR3 size: 14 residues. CDR1 is MNHEY, CDR2 SVGAGI, per germline. Deletions cut 2 bases from V and 2 bases from J, with 9 bases between.

This clonotype was detected only a few times. This chain links TRBV4-1 with TRBJ2-2; D unclear. The CDR3 has 15 residues. In germline, CDR1 is MGHRA, CDR2 YSYEKL. The V and J ends lost 0 bases and 1 base respectively, with 6 bases between them. The CDR3 reads CASSQEKGNTGELFF. The CDR3 bases are TGCGCCAGCAGCCAAGAGAAGGGGAACACCGGGGAGCTGTTTTTT.

The rearrangement joins TRBV20-1 to TRBJ1-4; D is unresolved. Germline V CDR1 and CDR2: DFQATT, SNEGSKA (reference sequence). This CDR3 is built from 14 residues. The germline V and J ends were trimmed by 0 bases and 6 bases, with 11 bases remaining between them. The DNA for the CDR3 is TGCAGTGCTAGAGAAGCAGGCGCCTATGAAAAACTGTTTTTT. It yields the protein CSAREAGAYEKLFF.

J is TRBJ2-5 and V is TRBV7-8; 8 bases are shared with TRBD2. The CDR3 has 15 residues. Per the germline V gene, CDR1 is SGHVS and CDR2 is FQNEAQ. V was pared by 1 base and J by 7 bases, with 8 bases of the junction left unmatched. The CDR3 is CASSLVLAEKGTQYF. CDR3 DNA sequence: TGTGCCAGCAGCTTAGTACTAGCGGAAAAGGGGACCCAGTACTTC.

This chain joins TRBV7-9 and TRBJ1-3; 7 bases align to TRBD1. The CDR3 is 16 amino acids. Germline V gene sequence: CDR1 SEHNR, CDR2 FQNEAQ (reference sequence). V was clipped by 5 bases and J by 0 bases; unmatched bases: 7. The CDR3 DNA sequence: TGTGCCAGCAGCCAGAACCGGGACAGCTCTGGAAACACCATATATTTT. Translating gives CASSQNRDSSGNTIYF. The entire variable domain, with the rest obtained from reference TRBV7-9 and TRBJ1-3, is as follows: DTGVSQNPRHKITKRGQNVTFRCDPISEHNRLYWYRQTLGQGPEFLTYFQNEAQLEKSRLLSDRFSAERPKGSFSTLEIQRTEQGDSAMYLCASSQNRDSSGNTIYFGEGSWLTVV.

This clonotype has ten or more counts. This chain connects TRBV4-1 to TRBJ1-2; D not certain. This CDR3 spans 14 amino acids. V shed 0 bases and J shed 4 bases, with 9 bases lying between them. The V gene's germline CDR1 is MGHRA and CDR2 YSYEKL. This CDR3 is CASSQDPGSYGYTF. Here the CDR3 DNA reads TGCGCCAGCAGCCAAGATCCCGGTAGCTATGGCTACACCTTC.

This clonotype has more than one count but fewer than ten. The chain couples TRBV20-1 to TRBJ2-7; 8 bases agree with TRBD2. CDR1 and CDR2 (germline): DFQATT, SNEGSKA (reference sequence). Trimming at V came to 6 bases and at J to 4 bases, leaving 8 bases not matched to a gene. The CDR3 runs to 13 residues. This CDR3 reads CSASGLEGYEQYF. The CDR3 nucleotides are TGCAGTGCCTCGGGACTAGAAGGGTACGAGCAGTACTTC.

Only a few counts were recorded for this clonotype. V is TRBV9 and J is TRBJ2-7; TRBD2 might be the D (6 bases). The length of the CDR3 is 17 residues. Germline V gene lookup returns CDR1 SGDLS and CDR2 YYNGEE. The ends were cut back, 0 bases at V and 1 base at J, with 17 bases in the middle. The CDR3 DNA reads as TGTGCCAGCAGCGTAGGGCCATGGCCTAGCGAATCCTACGAGCAGTACGTC. As protein: CASSVGPWPSESYEQYV.

The chain employs TRBV5-1 and TRBJ2-6; D not certain. The CDR3 has 16 residues. Trimming removed 1 base at V and 0 bases at J, with 8 bases between. Germline lookup yields CDR1 SGHRS and CDR2 YFSETQ. The CDR3 nucleotides read TGCGCCAGCAGCTTGTTCTTGAGCTCTGGGGCCAACGTCCTGACTTTC. Protein sequence: CASSLFLSSGANVLTF.

The rearrangement uses TRBV19 and TRBJ2-5; perhaps TRBD2 as D (5 bases). The germline V gene has CDR1 LNHDA and CDR2 SQIVND (reference sequence). V was pared by 4 bases and J by 7 bases, with 22 bases between. This CDR3 is 16 amino acids long. Written as DNA, the CDR3 is TGTGCCAGTAGTACCGGGCCGACGGGTGGGAGCGGGACCCAGTACTTC. Protein product: CASSTGPTGGSGTQYF.

V gene TRBV4-1 combines with J gene TRBJ1-1, with TRBD1 matching 9 bases. The length of the CDR3 is 16 residues. Germline-derived CDR1 and CDR2 are MGHRA and YSYEKL. Trimming took 4 bases from V and 5 from J; bases not matched to a gene: 11. CDR3 amino acids: CASSPHEGTGITEAFF. The CDR3 region has the DNA TGCGCCAGCAGCCCTCATGAAGGGACAGGGATAACTGAAGCTTTCTTT.

The chain combines TRBV5-1 with TRBJ2-7; the D gene is possibly TRBD1 (8 bases). Trimming removed 0 bases at V and 2 bases at J, with 12 bases between. This CDR3 is built from 15 residues. Germline V CDR1 and CDR2: SGHRS, YFSETQ. CDR3 sequence: CASSLAQGGTYEQYF. The CDR3 bases are TGCGCCAGCAGCTTGGCACAGGGGGGGACCTACGAGCAGTACTTC.

This sequence joins TRBV12-3 or TRBV12-4 and TRBJ2-3, with 7 bases matching TRBD1. The CDR3 has 17 residues. The ends lost 6 bases at V and 4 bases at J; junction bases unmatched: 16. The CDR3 loop reads CASSSLKGAGLSDTQYF. The CDR3 DNA reads as TGTGCCAGCAGCTCTCTTAAGGGGGCTGGTCTTTCAGATACGCAGTATTTT.

The chain combines TRBV30 with TRBJ2-2; D is undetermined. Trimming pared 4 bases from V and 7 bases from J, leaving 13 bases between. CDR1 GTSNPN and CDR2 SVGIG come from the germline V gene (reference sequence). The CDR3 is made up of 13 amino acids. CDR3 protein: CAWNRIGFGELFF. CDR3 nucleotide sequence: TGTGCCTGGAACCGCATCGGCTTCGGGGAGCTGTTTTTT.

In this sample, this clonotype turned up a few times. The chain's CDR3 is CASSESYNEQFF. The CDR3 DNA reads TGTGCCAGCAGCGAGTCCTACAATGAGCAGTTCTTC. The chain uses TRBV6-4 and TRBJ2-1, with unresolved D. Germline V gene data show CDR1 as MRHNA and CDR2 as SNTAGT. The CDR3 is 12 residues long. The V gene lost 6 bases and the J gene lost 1 base, with 4 bases spanning the gap.

In this sample, this clonotype turned up a few times. V is TRBV7-2 and J is TRBJ1-2, with 10 positions matching TRBD1. Trimming took 6 bases from V and 8 from J; bases not matched to a gene: 6. The CDR3 extends over 13 amino acids. Germline lookup yields CDR1 SGHTA and CDR2 FQGNSA. Here the CDR3 reads CASRTGTGAGYTF. The CDR3 DNA sequence: TGTGCCAGCAGAACCGGGACAGGGGCGGGCTACACCTTC. Looking up the rest from reference TRBV7-2 and TRBJ1-2 gives the full variable domain: GAGVSQSPSNKVTEKGKDVELRCDPISGHTALYWYRQSLGQGLEFLIYFQGNSAPDKSGLPSDRFSAERTGGSVSTLTIQRTQQEDSAVYLCASRTGTGAGYTFGSGTRLTVV.

The gene calls are TRBV2 and TRBJ1-6, with D tentatively TRBD1 (5 bases). V lost 1 base to trimming and J lost 7 bases, with 8 bases between them. Germline V gives CDR1 SNHLY, CDR2 FYNNEI. The length of the CDR3 is 14 residues. CDR3 in amino acids: CASSEETVNSPLHF. Here the CDR3 DNA reads TGTGCCAGCAGTGAAGAGACAGTAAATTCACCCCTCCACTTT.

The chain links TRBV7-3 to TRBJ2-3; TRBD1 is a possible D gene (5 bases). V dropped 2 bases and J dropped 3 bases, with 12 bases sitting between them. The CDR3 is 15 residues long. Germline-derived CDR1 and CDR2 are SGHTA and FQGTGA. The CDR3 spells CASSLRRVETDTQYF. CDR3 nucleotides: TGTGCCAGCAGCTTACGCAGGGTGGAAACAGATACGCAGTATTTT.

This clonotype was seen only a few times. CDR3 nucleotide sequence: TGTGCCAGCAGCCAAGACGGGGCAGGGTCGGATACGCAGTATTTT. Amino acid sequence: CASSQDGAGSDTQYF. The chain recombines TRBV3-1 with TRBJ2-3; D may match TRBD1 or TRBD2 (5 bases each). Germline V gene lookup returns CDR1 LGHDT and CDR2 YNNKEL (reference sequence). The V end was cut by 0 bases, the J end by 6 bases, with 13 bases between. This CDR3 has 15 residues.

This clonotype showed up many times. Compared with germline, one end of the junction differs, possibly owing to a read error. The chain has TRBV20-1 and TRBJ2-1; 7 nucleotides agree with TRBD1. This CDR3 has 13 amino acids. CDR1 is DFQATT, CDR2 SNEGSKA, per germline (reference sequence). DNA of the CDR3: TGCAGTGCTCCCCCCGCTAGCTCCCAGGGACAGTGCTTC. This gives the protein CSAPPASSQGQCF.

This clonotype was seen more than once but under ten times. The chain links TRBV5-1 to TRBJ2-7; 9 bases align to TRBD1. The CDR3 sequence is 16 residues long. The germline V gene encodes CDR1 SGHRS and CDR2 YFSETQ. Trimming took 2 bases from V and 0 from J; bases not matched to a gene: 6. The chain's CDR3 is CASSLRGQGSSYEQYF. The CDR3 nucleotides read TGCGCCAGCAGCTTACGGGGACAGGGAAGCTCCTACGAGCAGTACTTC.

The rearrangement links TRBV4-3 to TRBJ2-2; D uncertain. The CDR3 is 14 residues long. V lost 4 bases to trimming and J lost 4 bases, with 10 bases between them. CDR1 and CDR2 (germline): LGHNA, YSLEER. CDR3 loop: CASSPRSGTGELFF. CDR3 nucleotide sequence: TGCGCCAGCAGCCCCAGGTCGGGCACCGGGGAGCTGTTTTTT.

This clonotype turned up a few times. The CDR3 DNA follows: TGTGCCAGCAGATATATCGGACAGGGTTACGAGCAGTACTTC. It translates to CASRYIGQGYEQYF. The chain uses TRBV11-2 and TRBJ2-7; 8 nucleotides match TRBD1. Germline lookup yields CDR1 SGHAT and CDR2 FQNNGV. This CDR3 has 14 residues. Unmatched junction bases numbered 8, after V lost 6 bases and J lost 4 bases.